Listed below are T cell receptor beta chains from one sample, sequenced in a study of blood T cell repertoires in COVID-19. This table comes from immunoSEQ multiplex PCR, and its TCRdb copy is limited to in-frame clones, with some not included. This sample carries a few hundred thousand clones, 85% to 90% of them seen once, and the ten largest clones take about 1.7%. The sequencing input was PBMCs or T cells enriched from blood (not recorded which). All receptors come from a woman in her twenties or thirties who had recovered from COVID-19. Each CDR3 is given with its conserved first and last residue. Fields, in order: CDR3 protein, CDR3 DNA, J gene, V gene, D gene, clone size. A D gene is named only where the DNA matches it firmly. The size of a clone is reported for some rows only, either as once, few or many, or as a class for expanded clones.

cdr3_aa: CASSEAREREAFF; cdr3_nt: TGTGCCAGCAGTGAAGCCCGCGAGCGGGAAGCTTTCTTT; j_call: TRBJ1-1; v_call: TRBV2; d_call: -; clone_size: -
cdr3_aa: CASSHGSGQGGYGYTF; cdr3_nt: TGTGCCAGCAGCCACGGCTCCGGACAGGGAGGGTATGGCTACACCTTC; j_call: TRBJ1-2; v_call: TRBV7-2; d_call: TRBD1; clone_size: -
cdr3_aa: CASKTGQNTEAFF; cdr3_nt: TGTGCCAGTAAAACAGGCCAAAACACTGAAGCTTTCTTT; j_call: TRBJ1-1; v_call: TRBV19; d_call: -; clone_size: -
cdr3_aa: CATSDGRGGMTDTQYF; cdr3_nt: TGTGCCACCAGTGATGGGCGGGGGGGCATGACAGATACGCAGTATTTT; j_call: TRBJ2-3; v_call: TRBV24-1; d_call: TRBD2; clone_size: -
cdr3_aa: CAWSRQGNLYEQYF; cdr3_nt: TGTGCCTGGAGTAGACAGGGTAACCTCTACGAGCAGTACTTC; j_call: TRBJ2-7; v_call: TRBV30; d_call: TRBD1; clone_size: -
cdr3_aa: CATSDTTSGGAGEQFF; cdr3_nt: TGTGCCACCAGTGATACCACTAGCGGGGGGGCGGGAGAGCAGTTCTTC; j_call: TRBJ2-1; v_call: TRBV24-1; d_call: TRBD2; clone_size: -
cdr3_aa: CASSLGFDRANYGYTF; cdr3_nt: TGTGCCAGCAGCTTAGGGTTCGACAGGGCTAACTATGGCTACACCTTC; j_call: TRBJ1-2; v_call: TRBV7-9; d_call: TRBD1; clone_size: -
cdr3_aa: CASSLGLGLAGRQETQYF; cdr3_nt: TGTGCTAGCAGCTTAGGGCTGGGGCTAGCGGGGCGCCAAGAGACCCAGTACTTC; j_call: TRBJ2-5; v_call: TRBV7-7; d_call: TRBD2; clone_size: -
cdr3_aa: CASSQFRDRGYQETQYF; cdr3_nt: TGTGCCAGCAGCCAATTTAGAGACAGGGGATACCAAGAGACCCAGTACTTC; j_call: TRBJ2-5; v_call: TRBV3-1/TRBV3-2; d_call: TRBD1; clone_size: -
cdr3_aa: CASSPDLPSGETQYF; cdr3_nt: TGTGCCAGCTCACCTGACCTCCCGTCAGGGGAGACCCAGTACTTC; j_call: TRBJ2-5; v_call: TRBV18; d_call: -; clone_size: -
cdr3_aa: CASRTDRGSYGYTF; cdr3_nt: TGTGCCAGCAGGACGGACAGGGGAAGCTATGGCTACACCTTC; j_call: TRBJ1-2; v_call: TRBV27; d_call: TRBD1; clone_size: -
cdr3_aa: CAWSRRQGWGQPQHF; cdr3_nt: TGTGCCTGGAGCAGACGACAGGGTTGGGGCCAGCCCCAGCATTTT; j_call: TRBJ1-5; v_call: TRBV30; d_call: TRBD1; clone_size: -
cdr3_aa: CAWSVRGGIVNTQYF; cdr3_nt: TGTGCCTGGAGTGTACGCGGGGGGATTGTGAATACGCAGTATTTT; j_call: TRBJ2-3; v_call: TRBV30; d_call: TRBD2; clone_size: -
cdr3_aa: CSVMTSAQETQYF; cdr3_nt: TGCAGCGTGATGACTAGCGCCCAAGAGACCCAGTACTTC; j_call: TRBJ2-5; v_call: TRBV29-1; d_call: TRBD2; clone_size: -
cdr3_aa: CAWSGLAGGGNEQFF; cdr3_nt: TGTGCCTGGAGTGGCCTAGCGGGAGGGGGGAATGAGCAGTTCTTC; j_call: TRBJ2-1; v_call: TRBV30; d_call: TRBD2; clone_size: -
cdr3_aa: CASSFTASGASGREFQFF; cdr3_nt: TGCGCCAGCAGCTTCACAGCTTCGGGGGCTAGCGGGAGGGAATTCCAGTTCTTC; j_call: TRBJ2-1; v_call: TRBV5-1; d_call: TRBD2; clone_size: -
cdr3_aa: CASSYPSGRGYNEQFF; cdr3_nt: TGTGCCAGCAGTTACCCTAGCGGGAGGGGATACAATGAGCAGTTCTTC; j_call: TRBJ2-1; v_call: TRBV6-5; d_call: TRBD2; clone_size: -
cdr3_aa: CASSLSPGTSGRVEQYF; cdr3_nt: TGTGCCAGCAGTTTATCCCCCGGGACTAGCGGGAGGGTCGAGCAGTACTTC; j_call: TRBJ2-7; v_call: TRBV28; d_call: TRBD2; clone_size: -
cdr3_aa: CAWRPASAPGETQYF; cdr3_nt: TGTGCCTGGAGACCCGCCAGCGCTCCTGGAGAGACCCAGTACTTC; j_call: TRBJ2-5; v_call: TRBV30; d_call: -; clone_size: -
cdr3_aa: CASSQRPSWDRISSYEQYF; cdr3_nt: TGTGCCAGCAGCCAAAGACCTTCATGGGACAGGATTAGCTCCTACGAGCAGTACTTC; j_call: TRBJ2-7; v_call: TRBV7-8; d_call: TRBD1; clone_size: -
cdr3_aa: CASSLEGTGIRRYSYEQYF; cdr3_nt: TGTGCCAGCAGCTTAGAAGGGACAGGGATCAGGCGGTACTCCTACGAGCAGTACTTC; j_call: TRBJ2-7; v_call: TRBV11-2; d_call: TRBD1; clone_size: -
cdr3_aa: CATTIGVLAGGPYSDTQYF; cdr3_nt: TGTGCCACCACCATCGGGGTTCTAGCGGGAGGGCCCTATTCAGATACGCAGTATTTT; j_call: TRBJ2-3; v_call: TRBV28; d_call: TRBD2; clone_size: -
cdr3_aa: CASSQGSKDTGELFF; cdr3_nt: TGTGCCAGCAGTCAGGGATCAAAGGACACCGGGGAGCTGTTTTTT; j_call: TRBJ2-2; v_call: TRBV6-2/TRBV6-3; d_call: -; clone_size: -
cdr3_aa: CASSPHPTLAGEQYTDTQYF; cdr3_nt: TGTGCCAGCAGCCCACACCCTACTCTAGCGGGGGAACAATACACAGATACGCAGTATTTT; j_call: TRBJ2-3; v_call: TRBV3-1/TRBV3-2; d_call: TRBD2; clone_size: -
cdr3_aa: CASSWTNYGYTF; cdr3_nt: TGTGCCAGCAGTTGGACAAACTATGGCTACACCTTC; j_call: TRBJ1-2; v_call: TRBV28; d_call: -; clone_size: -
cdr3_aa: CASSRPAEGTQHF; cdr3_nt: TGTGCCAGCAGTAGACCGGCGGAAGGCACCCAGCATTTT; j_call: TRBJ1-5; v_call: TRBV6-5; d_call: -; clone_size: -
cdr3_aa: CAIRPGQGDSNQPQHF; cdr3_nt: TGTGCCATCAGACCGGGACAGGGGGATAGCAATCAGCCCCAGCATTTT; j_call: TRBJ1-5; v_call: TRBV10-3; d_call: TRBD1; clone_size: -
cdr3_aa: CASSTDSYNSPLHF; cdr3_nt: TGTGCCAGCTCAACGGACAGCTATAATTCACCCCTCCACTTT; j_call: TRBJ1-6; v_call: TRBV18; d_call: -; clone_size: few